Presented here are 28 T cell receptor beta chains from one specimen sequenced in a study of radiation and T cells in renal cell carcinoma. Measured with immunoSEQ multiplex PCR; TCRdb has only the in-frame clones, and not every one. In the table there are 150,000 to 160,000 clones, approximately 86% of which are singletons. Time point here: blood 2 weeks post-SBRT. Stated treatment: 15 Gy SBRT to primary tumor, nephrectomy 4 weeks later. Sample: blood, taken from a patient whose treatment included radiotherapy and nephrectomy. These receptors originate from a woman between 45 and 65 years old with renal cell carcinoma.

The V call is TRBV5-1, the J call TRBJ1-1, with 7 bases lining up with TRBD1. CDR3 length: 14 residues. Germline-derived CDR1 and CDR2 are SGHRS and YFSETQ. With 3 bases clipped from V and 0 bases from J, the junction kept 2 bases outside the gene matches. CDR3 nucleotide sequence: TGCGCCAGCAGCTACAGGGGTATGAACACTGAAGCTTTCTTT. Its translation is CASSYRGMNTEAFF.

The CDR3: CASSFWLGQVNTEAFF. The CDR3, as DNA: TGTGCCAGCAGCTTTTGGCTCGGACAGGTGAACACTGAAGCTTTCTTT. The V gene is TRBV13, the J gene TRBJ1-1; 7 bases map to TRBD1. The CDR3 runs to 16 residues. Germline V gene sequence: CDR1 PRHDT, CDR2 FYEKMQ (reference sequence). Trimming removed 3 bases from V and 0 bases from J; junction bases left unmatched: 7.

The chain recombines TRBV7-2 with TRBJ2-5; 14 bases are a match to TRBD2. With V trimmed by 4 bases and J by 6 bases, 10 bases remained unmatched. The CDR3 is 17 residues long. Germline CDR1 reads SGHTA; CDR2 reads FQGNSA. CDR3 in DNA: TGTGCCAGCAGCTCAGGCCCGACTAGCGGGGGGGGAAAGACCCAGTACTTC. It translates to CASSSGPTSGGGKTQYF.

The chain uses TRBV7-2 and TRBJ2-7; no definite D call. Germline V gene data show CDR1 as SGHTA and CDR2 as FQGNSA. The germline V and J ends were trimmed by 2 bases and 1 base, with 9 bases remaining between them. The CDR3 has 14 amino acids. The CDR3 spells CASSLTMASYEQYF. The DNA of the CDR3 is TGTGCCAGCAGCTTAACGATGGCTTCCTACGAGCAGTACTTC.

The rearrangement links TRBV9 to TRBJ1-1; D unclear. Trimming took off 4 bases at V and 1 base at J, with 8 bases between the two ends. The germline V gene has CDR1 SGDLS and CDR2 YYNGEE. The CDR3 sequence is 13 residues long. The CDR3 DNA reads TGTGCCAGCAGCCCGACGGAGAACACTGAAGCTTTCTTT. Its translation is CASSPTENTEAFF.

The gene calls are TRBV5-1 and TRBJ1-2; no reliable D call. The CDR3 is made up of 17 amino acids. Germline V gene data show CDR1 as SGHRS and CDR2 as YFSETQ. The V and J ends lost 5 bases and 2 bases respectively, with 22 bases between them. The CDR3 nucleotides are TGCGCCAGCAGTCTCCGGGGAAGTCGATACATGAACTATGGCTACACCTTC. Translating gives CASSLRGSRYMNYGYTF.

The chain is built from TRBV11-2 and TRBJ2-1, with no clear D. Trimming took off 5 bases at V and 0 bases at J, with 11 bases between the two ends. This CDR3 region has 15 residues. The germline CDR1 and CDR2 sequences are SGHAT and FQNNGV. The CDR3 sequence: CASSRDFSSYNEQFF. CDR3 sequence (DNA): TGTGCCAGCAGCAGAGATTTCAGCTCCTACAATGAGCAGTTCTTC. The variable domain in full, with the rest retrieved from reference TRBV11-2 and TRBJ2-1, is EAGVAQSPRYKIIEKRQSVAFWCNPISGHATLYWYQQILGQGPKLLIQFQNNGVVDDSQLPKDRFSAERLKGVDSTLKIQPAKLEDSAVYLCASSRDFSSYNEQFFGPGTRLTVL.

This chain uses TRBV18 with TRBJ2-2; possibly TRBD1 for D (6 bases). Germline V gene data show CDR1 as KGHSH and CDR2 as LQKENI. V lost 2 bases to trimming and J lost 1 base, with 11 bases between them. The CDR3 spans 16 residues. The CDR3, as DNA: TGTGCCAGCTCACCAATTGGGACACTGAACACCGGGGAGCTGTTTTTT. It yields the protein CASSPIGTLNTGELFF.

The J gene is TRBJ2-7, the V gene TRBV7-9; D remains ambiguous. Germline V CDR1 and CDR2: SEHNR, FQNEAQ (reference sequence). Trimming removed 7 bases at V and 3 bases at J, with 13 bases between. CDR3 length: 13 amino acids. CDR3 nucleotides: TGTGCCAGCAACCAATGGGGAAACTACGAGCAGTACTTC. Protein product: CASNQWGNYEQYF.

The rearrangement joins TRBV7-2 to TRBJ1-5; D gene uncertain. V dropped 4 bases and J dropped 0 bases, with 1 base sitting between them. The CDR3 spans 12 residues. Germline CDR1 reads SGHTA; CDR2 reads FQGNSA. The CDR3 sequence: CASSYSNQPQHF. In DNA, the CDR3 is TGTGCCAGCAGCTATAGCAATCAGCCCCAGCATTTT.

Here the CDR3 reads CASSLIGTGGTQYF. The CDR3 DNA sequence: TGTGCCAGCAGTTTAATTGGGACGGGTGGTACGCAGTATTTT. The chain joins TRBV28 to TRBJ2-3; D is tentatively TRBD1 or TRBD2 (5 bases each). The V end lost 2 bases, the J end lost 8 bases, and 14 bases lay between the germline ends. Looked up from germline, CDR1 is MDHEN and CDR2 is SYDVKM. This CDR3 region has 14 residues.

J is TRBJ1-3 and V is TRBV28; the D is unclear. V lost 7 bases and J 4 bases, leaving 11 bases between the germline ends. The germline V gene encodes CDR1 MDHEN and CDR2 SYDVKM. The CDR3 consists of 13 residues. CDR3 sequence reads: CASTLVDGNTIYF. The CDR3 region has the DNA TGTGCCAGCACCCTGGTGGACGGAAACACCATATATTTT.

The chain uses TRBV5-1 and TRBJ2-1; 9 nucleotides match TRBD1. The CDR3 is made up of 16 amino acids. With 4 bases clipped from V and 8 bases from J, the junction kept 13 bases outside the gene matches. CDR1 and CDR2 (germline): SGHRS, YFSETQ. The CDR3 loop is CASSPYAGTGLHEQFF. The CDR3 bases are TGCGCCAGCAGCCCATATGCCGGGACAGGGCTCCATGAGCAGTTCTTC.

V and J are TRBV4-1 and TRBJ2-2; D is uncertain. Germline lookup yields CDR1 MGHRA and CDR2 YSYEKL. CDR3 size: 15 residues. Deletions cut 6 bases from V and 0 bases from J, with 11 bases between. CDR3 loop: CASRRLLANTGELFF. CDR3 sequence (DNA): TGCGCCAGCAGAAGGCTTCTGGCGAACACCGGGGAGCTGTTTTTT.

This clone was seen once. V is TRBV7-9 and J is TRBJ2-5; D is unclear. In germline, CDR1 is SEHNR, CDR2 FQNEAQ (reference sequence). Trimming took 2 bases from V and 2 from J, leaving 9 bases between them. This CDR3 contains 14 residues. The CDR3 coding sequence is TGTGCCAGCAGCTTAACCGCAGGACAAGAGACCCAGTACTTC. It yields the protein CASSLTAGQETQYF.

The chain carries TRBV30 and TRBJ1-1; D might be TRBD1 (5 bases). Per germline, CDR1 GTSNPN and CDR2 SVGIG (reference sequence). This CDR3 contains 15 residues. With 2 bases removed from V and 5 bases from J, the gap between germline ends came to 18 bases. CDR3 sequence reads: CAWSISGVLRTEAFF. In nucleotides, the CDR3 is TGTGCCTGGAGTATTTCGGGGGTCCTCCGAACTGAAGCTTTCTTT.

This chain uses TRBV9 with TRBJ1-2; 7 nucleotides agree with TRBD1. Losses at the gene ends were 4 bases for V and 5 bases for J; bases not matched to a gene: 11. Per germline, CDR1 SGDLS and CDR2 YYNGEE. This CDR3 contains 15 residues. As DNA, the CDR3 is TGTGCCAGCAGCCCTAACGCTGGGACAGCATATGGCTACACCTTC. Translated: CASSPNAGTAYGYTF.

The chain recombines TRBV7-2 with TRBJ1-6, with a weak D call TRBD1 (5 bases). V was shortened by 1 base and J by 4 bases, with 11 bases between the two germline ends. The CDR3 loop spans 16 amino acids. From germline, CDR1 is SGHTA and CDR2 FQGNSA. The CDR3: CASSLVGASYNSPLHF. The CDR3 nucleotides read TGTGCCAGCAGCTTAGTAGGGGCTAGTTATAATTCACCCCTCCACTTT.

The genes are TRBV6-1 and TRBJ1-2; 8 bases align to TRBD1. Germline V gene sequence: CDR1 MNHNS, CDR2 SASEGT. The trim removed 2 bases at V and 7 bases at J, leaving 6 bases unmatched. The CDR3 is made up of 14 amino acids. CDR3 sequence reads: CASSELRTGPGYTF. The CDR3 DNA reads TGTGCCAGCAGTGAATTAAGGACAGGGCCTGGCTACACCTTC.

J is TRBJ2-5 and V is TRBV5-1; tentative D call: TRBD1 (7 bases). Between the trimmed V and J ends, which lost 3 bases and 2 bases, there was a span of 17 bases. Germline V lookup: CDR1 SGHRS, CDR2 YFSETQ. The CDR3 contains 16 residues. The CDR3 spells CASSWGRQGGQETQYF. CDR3 sequence (DNA): TGCGCCAGCAGCTGGGGCAGGCAGGGGGGACAAGAGACCCAGTACTTC.

The CDR3 is CASSPQDRGSHYGYTF. As DNA, the CDR3 is TGCGCCAGCAGCCCTCAGGACAGGGGGAGTCACTATGGCTACACCTTC. This chain joins TRBV5-1 and TRBJ1-2; 10 positions match TRBD1. V was pared by 4 bases and J by 3 bases, with 9 bases of the junction left unmatched. CDR3 length equals 16 residues. Per the germline V gene, CDR1 is SGHRS and CDR2 is YFSETQ.

This rearrangement joins TRBV10-2 to TRBJ2-3; D perhaps matches TRBD1 (6 bases). CDR1 is WSHSY and CDR2 is SAAADI in the germline V gene. This CDR3 is 16 amino acids long. V was shortened by 0 bases and J by 2 bases, with 12 bases between the two germline ends. Written as DNA, the CDR3 is TGCGCCAGCAGTGAGTCCGACAGGTATTACACAGATACGCAGTATTTT. Its protein is CASSESDRYYTDTQYF.

This clone was seen just once. This chain joins TRBV6-5 and TRBJ2-1; D is perhaps TRBD1 (5 bases). Germline assignment: CDR1 MNHEY and CDR2 SVGAGI. Trimming shortened V by 5 bases and J by 12 bases, and 11 bases separated the two germline ends. The CDR3 sequence is 11 residues long. This chain's CDR3 is CASSLGGAQFF. CDR3 coding DNA: TGTGCCAGCAGTCTCGGTGGGGCGCAGTTCTTC.

This chain joins TRBV28 and TRBJ1-2; 9 bases are shared with TRBD1. CDR1 MDHEN and CDR2 SYDVKM come from the germline V gene. There are 15 residues in the CDR3. J lost 6 bases, V lost 3 bases, and 8 bases had no gene match. The CDR3 coding sequence is TGTGCCAGCAGTTTGTTGACAGGGGGAAGTGATGGCTACACCTTC. It yields the protein CASSLLTGGSDGYTF.

The chain links TRBV6-5 to TRBJ1-1, with D unclear. Trimming stripped 6 bases from V and 4 bases from J, with 15 bases between. Germline CDR1 is MNHEY and CDR2 is SVGAGI. The CDR3 loop spans 14 amino acids. DNA for the CDR3: TGTGCCAGCAGCCGGGCCCTTCTAGGCACTGAAGCTTTCTTT. Translation gives CASSRALLGTEAFF.

V is TRBV7-2 and J is TRBJ2-7; weak D call: TRBD1 (6 bases). Germline CDR1 SGHTA, CDR2 FQGNSA. CDR3 length equals 14 residues. V gave up 3 bases and J gave up 5 bases, with 14 bases separating them. DNA of the CDR3: TGTGCCAGCAGCTTGCAACAGGGTATCCACGAGCAGTACTTC. Translating it yields CASSLQQGIHEQYF.

V usage is TRBV19 and J usage is TRBJ1-4; no definite D call. CDR3 length: 13 amino acids. CDR1 is LNHDA and CDR2 is SQIVND in the germline V gene (reference sequence). Trimming left V 7 bases short and J 0 bases short, with 6 bases between. Written as DNA, the CDR3 is TGTGCCAGTAAGCGGGCAACTAATGAAAAACTGTTTTTT. This codes for CASKRATNEKLFF.

This sequence joins TRBV7-9 and TRBJ1-3; no reliable D call. Germline V gene sequence: CDR1 SEHNR, CDR2 FQNEAQ (reference sequence). V lost 5 bases to trimming and J lost 0 bases, with 17 bases between them. The CDR3 is made up of 17 amino acids. CDR3 region: CASSPRRPADSGNTIYF. The DNA of the CDR3 is TGTGCCAGCAGCCCACGGAGACCTGCGGACTCTGGAAACACCATATATTTT.